This T cell receptor (beta chain) was documented in a study of early T cells in non-severe SARS-CoV-2 infection. This clonotype was found many times. TCRdb reprocessed the 5' RACE reads via MiXCR and lists one record per CDR3 protein. Of more than 90,000 distinct CDR3 sequences in the sample, about 11% were seen once. Trimming shortened V by 2 bases and J by 3 bases, and 11 bases separated the two germline ends. From germline, CDR1 is MDHEN and CDR2 SYDVKM. The CDR3 covers 14 residues. Sequencing was done on a sample of whole blood. This TCR derives from an adult who was a healthcare worker with PCR-confirmed SARS-CoV-2 infection or an uninfected control (not recorded which). The chain employs TRBV28 and TRBJ2-7; no definite D call. The CDR3 sequence is CASSLGAANYEQYF. CDR3 sequence (DNA): TGTGCCAGCAGTTTAGGAGCCGCCAACTACGAGCAGTACTTC. Full variable domain (rest looked up from reference TRBV28 and TRBJ2-7): DVKVTQSSRYLVKRTGEKVFLECVQDMDHENMFWYRQDPGLGLRLIYFSYDVKMKEKGDIPEGYSVSREKKERFSLILESASTNQTSMYLCASSLGAANYEQYFGPGTRLTVT.